These T cell receptor beta chains were read from a single sample in a study of graft-versus-host responses after intestinal transplantation. Profiling relied on immunoSEQ multiplex PCR, and the TCRdb table lists in-frame clones only, not all of them. The sample lists about 7,400 clones; about three quarters were seen once. The source was ileum tissue, collected 230 to 240 days after intestinal transplantation. The receptors were gathered from a human patient who received an intestinal transplant, so some T cells may come from the graft donor. Each CDR3 is given with its conserved first and last residue. Each record gives: J gene, V gene, CDR3 protein.

J gene: TRBJ1-1; V gene: TRBV7-6; CDR3 protein: CASSPTGQNTEAFF
J gene: TRBJ2-5; V gene: TRBV6-1; CDR3 protein: CATTGGKTQYF
J gene: TRBJ1-2; V gene: TRBV5-5; CDR3 protein: CASSSTGTGIGNYGYTF
J gene: TRBJ2-5; V gene: TRBV7-2; CDR3 protein: CASSLGGGGQETQYF
J gene: TRBJ2-2; V gene: TRBV6-5; CDR3 protein: CASSYMIAGGTGELFF
J gene: TRBJ1-2; V gene: TRBV4-1; CDR3 protein: CASSQEGQTGYGYTF
J gene: TRBJ1-1; V gene: TRBV7-2; CDR3 protein: CASSPRTDTEAFF
J gene: TRBJ1-5; V gene: TRBV19; CDR3 protein: CASSGWGIGGNQPQHF
J gene: TRBJ2-3; V gene: TRBV9; CDR3 protein: CASSELGLVLDTQYF
J gene: TRBJ2-5; V gene: TRBV18; CDR3 protein: CASSPPGRARETQYF
J gene: TRBJ1-2; V gene: TRBV6-1; CDR3 protein: CASSQTGANGYTF
J gene: TRBJ2-6; V gene: TRBV6-5; CDR3 protein: CASSYGLGASVLTF
J gene: TRBJ2-3; V gene: TRBV6-1; CDR3 protein: CASSELAGGPDTQYF
J gene: TRBJ1-5; V gene: TRBV10-1; CDR3 protein: CASSEGRPQHF
J gene: TRBJ1-3; V gene: TRBV6-1; CDR3 protein: CASSEYVASGNTIYF
J gene: TRBJ1-5; V gene: TRBV21-1; CDR3 protein: CASSKGARCGNQPQHF
J gene: TRBJ2-5; V gene: TRBV7-6; CDR3 protein: CASSKGTPHLEKTQYF
J gene: TRBJ1-4; V gene: TRBV30; CDR3 protein: CAWSVIGTGYEKLFF
J gene: TRBJ2-1; V gene: TRBV27; CDR3 protein: CASSSWGGLEYNEQFF
J gene: TRBJ2-2; V gene: TRBV4-2; CDR3 protein: CASSQLAGANTGELFF
J gene: TRBJ2-3; V gene: TRBV5-4; CDR3 protein: CASSLVRGRTDTQYF
J gene: TRBJ2-1; V gene: TRBV11-3; CDR3 protein: CASSLVTVPYNEQFF
J gene: TRBJ2-5; V gene: TRBV7-2; CDR3 protein: CASSSALAGVETQYF
J gene: TRBJ2-1; V gene: TRBV9; CDR3 protein: CASSPQPTSSHEQFF
J gene: TRBJ1-5; V gene: TRBV6-5; CDR3 protein: CASSYSGDQPQHF
J gene: TRBJ2-5; V gene: TRBV14; CDR3 protein: CASSQDFRGVKTQYF
J gene: TRBJ1-2; V gene: TRBV6-5; CDR3 protein: CASSGPGGVYGYTF
J gene: TRBJ2-7; V gene: TRBV28; CDR3 protein: CASSLGRDGVYEQYF
J gene: TRBJ2-3; V gene: TRBV10-3; CDR3 protein: CAISESGTGTDTQYF
J gene: TRBJ2-1; V gene: TRBV27; CDR3 protein: CASSLGSGLYNEQFF
J gene: TRBJ2-7; V gene: TRBV7-9; CDR3 protein: CASSLTGANYEQYF
J gene: TRBJ2-1; V gene: TRBV6-1; CDR3 protein: CASNFGQGGNEQFF
J gene: TRBJ2-1; V gene: TRBV5-4; CDR3 protein: CASSPGLADYNEQFF
J gene: TRBJ2-5; V gene: TRBV29-1; CDR3 protein: CSGTSGAETQYF
J gene: TRBJ2-3; V gene: TRBV30; CDR3 protein: CAWEEGLRNTQYF
J gene: TRBJ1-1; V gene: TRBV29-1; CDR3 protein: CSVAPSGRENTEAFF
J gene: TRBJ2-1; V gene: TRBV14; CDR3 protein: CASSHHGQYNEQFF
J gene: TRBJ1-1; V gene: TRBV21-1; CDR3 protein: CASRATGYTIRTEAFF
J gene: TRBJ2-5; V gene: TRBV5-6; CDR3 protein: CASSLEPGLETQYF
J gene: TRBJ1-4; V gene: TRBV11-2; CDR3 protein: CASSDRIGTEKLFF
J gene: TRBJ2-5; V gene: TRBV28; CDR3 protein: CASSPSGGSGETQYF
J gene: TRBJ2-2; V gene: TRBV28; CDR3 protein: CASRSFGELFF
J gene: TRBJ1-6; V gene: TRBV18; CDR3 protein: CASSDTGGNNSPLHF
J gene: TRBJ2-1; V gene: TRBV11-2; CDR3 protein: CASSLGFGLPGLDNEQFF
J gene: TRBJ1-5; V gene: TRBV28; CDR3 protein: CASSVPRMAGHSNQPQHF
J gene: TRBJ1-6; V gene: TRBV28; CDR3 protein: CASSVDRYNSPLHF
J gene: TRBJ1-1; V gene: TRBV25-1; CDR3 protein: CASSEYRENTEAFF
J gene: TRBJ2-3; V gene: TRBV10-3; CDR3 protein: CAISESGTSTDTQYF
J gene: TRBJ1-4; V gene: TRBV18; CDR3 protein: CASSPGRQATLIEKLFF
J gene: TRBJ2-1; V gene: TRBV7-2; CDR3 protein: CASSQGALPGPNEQFF
J gene: TRBJ1-5; V gene: TRBV2; CDR3 protein: CASRRDNNQPQHF